Described below is a single TCR beta chain sequence and its context. The antigen is undetermined. Arm-PCR of CDR3 regions and iRepertoire HTBI primers were the basis on which TCR beta libraries were built. MiXCR was run by TCRdb on the multiplex PCR reads, yielding one entry per CDR3 protein. Of 600,000 to 850,000 distinct CDR3 sequences in the sample, about 32% are singletons; the top ten hold roughly 46%. These data are taken from a study of regulatory T cells in long-lasting Graves disease. Study-level points and caveats: Examination was confined to peripheral blood, excluding thyroid tissue. Newly diagnosed patients shared more than 750 public clonotypes; persistent patients shared approximately 2,900. Persistent disease preferred TRBV28, TRBJ1-2 and TRBJ2-5.

Noted time point: persistent/refractory GD, antithyroid drugs over 5 years with positive TRAb. There was RNA extracted from PBMCs, and the TCR library was made from it. As a group, patients came from one endocrinology department in Xi'an, China. Trimming removed 0 bases from V and 3 bases from J; junction bases left unmatched: 5. The CDR3 length is 16 residues. Germline CDR1 reads SGDLS; CDR2 reads YYNGEE. Sequenced material: peripheral blood mononuclear cells (PBMCs), taken when the disease was refractory, from a patient treated with antithyroid drugs. The clonotype originates from a female donor with Graves disease. The chain recombines TRBV9 with TRBJ1-1; TRBD1 matches 10 bases. The CDR3 loop is CASSVEDRGLYTEAFF. As DNA, the CDR3 is TGTGCCAGCAGCGTAGAAGACAGGGGGCTGTACACTGAAGCTTTCTTT.